The 26 T cell receptor beta chains presented below share a single source sample, sequenced in a study of blood T cell repertoires in COVID-19. The method was immunoSEQ multiplex PCR; TCRdb's version includes in-frame clones alone and lacks a portion of them. The sample lists 100,000 to 130,000 clones, more than 70% occurring once. The sequenced material came from peripheral blood. The receptors derive from a man in his forties with active or convalescent COVID-19.

The chain carries TRBV2 and TRBJ2-4; TRBD2 matches 8 bases. This CDR3 comprises 12 residues. CDR1 is SNHLY and CDR2 is FYNNEI in the germline V gene. The V gene end was trimmed by 10 bases and the J gene end by 3 bases; junction bases not matched to a gene: 2. CDR3 amino acids: CAKTSDKNIQYF. As DNA, the CDR3 is TGTGCCAAGACTAGCGACAAAAACATTCAGTACTTC.

The genes are TRBV7-8 and TRBJ2-5; D not certain. The CDR3 contains 14 residues. Per the germline V gene, CDR1 is SGHVS and CDR2 is FQNEAQ. V lost 5 bases and J 2 bases, leaving 12 bases between the germline ends. CDR3: CASSLPVRQETQYF. For the CDR3, the DNA is TGTGCCAGCAGCCTCCCGGTGCGACAAGAGACCCAGTACTTC. Using reference TRBV7-8 and TRBJ2-5 for the parts outside the CDR3, the full variable domain is GAGVSQSPRYKVAKRGQDVALRCDPISGHVSLFWYQQALGQGPEFLTYFQNEAQLDKSGLPSDRFFAERPEGSVSTLKIQRTQQEDSAVYLCASSLPVRQETQYFGPGTRLLVL.

V is TRBV5-4 and J is TRBJ1-4; 8 bases match TRBD1. CDR3 size: 14 residues. The V segment lost 1 base and the J segment 8 bases; nucleotides outside the gene matches: 4. In germline, CDR1 is SGHNT, CDR2 YYREEE (reference sequence). The CDR3 sequence: CASSLQGAQEKLFF. The CDR3 bases are TGTGCCAGCAGCTTGCAGGGGGCGCAGGAAAAACTGTTTTTT.

The V and J genes are TRBV5-6 and TRBJ1-1; TRBD1 is a possible D gene (5 bases). V lost 2 bases to trimming and J lost 1 base, with 6 bases between them. From germline, CDR1 is SGHDT and CDR2 YYEEEE. CDR3 length: 13 amino acids. CDR3 sequence reads: CASSFRANTEAFF. The CDR3 nucleotides read TGTGCCAGCAGCTTCAGGGCGAACACTGAAGCTTTCTTT.

This clone is a singleton in its sample. V usage is TRBV9 and J usage is TRBJ2-5, with D perhaps TRBD2 (7 bases). The CDR3 spans 14 residues. V was trimmed by 0 bases and J by 5 bases, leaving 11 bases between them. Germline CDR1 SGDLS, CDR2 YYNGEE. In nucleotides, the CDR3 is TGTGCCAGCAGCGTAGGCGGGGGCGCGGAGACCCAGTACTTC. Amino acids: CASSVGGGAETQYF.

The chain links TRBV20-1 to TRBJ2-1, with D possibly TRBD2 on 5 matching bases. The CDR3 loop spans 10 amino acids. Germline V gene sequence: CDR1 DFQATT, CDR2 SNEGSKA (reference sequence). Trimming took off 3 bases at V and 8 bases at J, with 5 bases between the two ends. The CDR3 sequence is CSARRDEQFF. Here the CDR3 DNA reads TGCAGTGCTAGGAGGGATGAGCAGTTCTTC.

The J gene is TRBJ1-4, the V gene TRBV10-3; D might be TRBD1 (5 bases). With 3 bases removed from V and 3 bases from J, the gap between germline ends came to 11 bases. CDR1 and CDR2 from the germline V gene are ENHRY and SYGVKD. This CDR3 comprises 15 residues. The CDR3 here is CAISDKGRANEKLFF. CDR3 sequence (DNA): TGTGCCATCAGTGATAAGGGGAGGGCTAATGAAAAACTGTTTTTT.

V is TRBV19 and J is TRBJ2-3; TRBD1 aligns across 10 bases. CDR3 length equals 13 residues. Germline V gene sequence: CDR1 LNHDA, CDR2 SQIVND (reference sequence). Germline trimming cut 8 bases from V and 3 bases from J; bases unmatched to any gene: 2. The CDR3, as DNA: TGTGCCAGTCGGACAGGGGGGACAGATACGCAGTATTTT. Its translation: CASRTGGTDTQYF. The variable domain in full, with the rest retrieved from reference TRBV19 and TRBJ2-3, is DGGITQSPKYLFRKEGQNVTLSCEQNLNHDAMYWYRQDPGQGLRLIYYSQIVNDFQKGDIAEGYSVSREKKESFPLTVTSAQKNPTAFYLCASRTGGTDTQYFGPGTRLTVL.

The chain has TRBV4-2 and TRBJ2-2, with a possible D match to TRBD1 (7 bases). Germline CDR1 reads LGHNA; CDR2 reads YNFKEQ. Trimming shortened V by 3 bases and J by 6 bases, and 20 bases separated the two germline ends. There are 17 residues in the CDR3. This chain's CDR3 is CASSQGGGRGFSGELFF. In DNA, the CDR3 is TGTGCCAGCAGCCAGGGGGGTGGCAGGGGGTTTTCCGGGGAGCTGTTTTTT.

The CDR3 coding sequence is TGTGCCAGCAACGCAGTGGGCAGAATCAACACTGAAGCTTTCTTT. It codes for CASNAVGRINTEAFF. The rearrangement uses TRBV6-5 and TRBJ1-1; D gene ambiguous. The CDR3 consists of 15 residues. CDR1 is MNHEY and CDR2 is SVGAGI in the germline V gene. Deletions cut 7 bases from V and 2 bases from J, with 17 bases between.

This clone was observed once. The gene calls are TRBV7-3 and TRBJ2-1; 12 bases match TRBD2. The junction had 10 bases not matched to a gene; V was cut back by 4 bases and J by 9 bases. CDR3 length: 16 residues. The germline gives CDR1 SGHTA, CDR2 FQGTGA. The CDR3 spells CASSSVMTSGSAEQFF. DNA of the CDR3: TGTGCCAGCAGCTCCGTGATGACTAGCGGGAGCGCTGAGCAGTTCTTC.

The chain carries TRBV3-1 (or the pseudogene TRBV3-2) and TRBJ2-1, with 7 bases that match TRBD2. Germline loops: CDR1 LGHDT, CDR2 YNNKEL (reference sequence). The V and J ends lost 1 base and 2 bases, in that order; junction bases with no gene match: 5. CDR3 size: 16 residues. The CDR3 DNA reads TGTGCCAGCAGCCAAGTAAGGGAGGGCCCCTACAATGAGCAGTTCTTC. Amino acid sequence: CASSQVREGPYNEQFF.

CDR3 bases: TGCGCCAGCCGCCCTATGGCATTTGCGGGAGGTCAAAACAATGAGCAGTTCTTC. Translated, it gives CASRPMAFAGGQNNEQFF. The chain joins TRBV5-1 to TRBJ2-1; TRBD2 agrees at 8 bases. CDR3 length: 18 amino acids. The V gene end was trimmed by 7 bases and the J gene end by 5 bases; junction bases not matched to a gene: 20. Germline loops: CDR1 SGHRS, CDR2 YFSETQ.

The rearrangement links TRBV25-1 to TRBJ1-1; 7 nucleotides agree with TRBD1. In germline, CDR1 is MGHDK, CDR2 SYGVNS. V lost 6 bases and J lost 8; bases outside the gene matches: 3. The CDR3 contains 11 residues. CDR3 sequence: CASREGAEAFF. CDR3 nucleotide sequence: TGTGCCAGCAGGGAGGGGGCGGAAGCTTTCTTT.

The rearrangement joins TRBV4-2 to TRBJ2-1; TRBD2 matches 9 bases. This CDR3 is 14 amino acids long. The V gene end was trimmed by 10 bases and the J gene end by 1 base; junction bases not matched to a gene: 5. Germline CDR1 LGHNA, CDR2 YNFKEQ. The CDR3: CATASGMSYNEQFF. As DNA, the CDR3 is TGTGCCACCGCTAGCGGGATGTCCTACAATGAGCAGTTCTTC.

This clone came up a few times. The V and J genes are TRBV19 and TRBJ2-7; 7 bases line up with TRBD1. Trimming cost V 4 bases and J 0 bases; bases outside gene matches: 9. This CDR3 is built from 16 residues. Germline CDR1 LNHDA, CDR2 SQIVND (reference sequence). The CDR3 coding sequence is TGTGCCAGTAGTAGGAGGCAGGGGGTTGTCTCCTACGAGCAGTACTTC. Its translation: CASSRRQGVVSYEQYF.

Only a few counts were recorded for this clone. The gene calls are TRBV5-4 and TRBJ1-2; a weak D match, TRBD1 (5 bases). V gave up 0 bases and J gave up 7 bases, with 10 bases separating them. Germline loops: CDR1 SGHNT, CDR2 YYREEE (reference sequence). The CDR3 is 13 amino acids. The CDR3 loop reads CASSLELGVGYTF. CDR3 nucleotide sequence: TGTGCCAGCAGCTTGGAGCTAGGGGTTGGCTACACCTTC. The complete variable domain, with remaining parts taken from reference TRBV5-4 and TRBJ1-2, reads ETGVTQSPTHLIKTRGQQVTLRCSSQSGHNTVSWYQQALGQGPQFIFQYYREEENGRGNFPPRFSGLQFPNYSSELNVNALELDDSALYLCASSLELGVGYTFGSGTRLTVV.

In its sample, this clone was seen a few times. At the DNA level, this CDR3 is encoded by other sequences in the same sample as well. V is TRBV29-1 and J is TRBJ1-2; D ambiguous. The V end lost 4 bases, the J end lost 4 bases, and 7 bases lay between the germline ends. This CDR3 has 11 amino acids. Germline CDR1 is SQVTM and CDR2 is ANQGSEA. The CDR3: CSVGTVYGYTF. The CDR3 region has the DNA TGCAGCGTTGGTACGGTCTATGGCTACACCTTC. Based on the CDR3 plus reference TRBV29-1 and TRBJ1-2, the full variable domain is SAVISQKPSRDICQRGTSLTIQCQVDSQVTMMFWYRQQPGQSLTLIATANQGSEATYESGFVIDKFPISRPNLTFSTLTVSNMSPEDSSIYLCSVGTVYGYTFGSGTRLTVV.

The chain combines TRBV28 with TRBJ2-3; TRBD1 aligns across 8 bases. J gave up 0 bases and V 6 bases, and 2 bases lay outside the gene matches. Germline V gene lookup returns CDR1 MDHEN and CDR2 SYDVKM. The CDR3 sequence is 14 residues long. CDR3 protein: CASSRDRSTDTQYF. CDR3 nucleotide sequence: TGTGCCAGCAGCAGGGACAGGAGCACAGATACGCAGTATTTT.

The chain combines TRBV11-3 with TRBJ2-7, with a tentative D call TRBD2 (6 bases). The CDR3 sequence is 15 residues long. V was shortened by 1 base and J by 3 bases, with 13 bases between the two germline ends. The germline CDR1 and CDR2 sequences are SGHNT and YENEEA. The CDR3 DNA reads TGTGCCAGCAGCTTAGGGGGCGGGAACAACTACGAGCAGTACTTC. Its protein is CASSLGGGNNYEQYF. Full variable domain (remainder filled in from reference TRBV11-3 and TRBJ2-7): EAGVVQSPRYKIIEKKQPVAFWCNPISGHNTLYWYLQNLGQGPELLIRYENEEAVDDSQLPKDRFSAERLKGVDSTLKIQPAELGDSAVYLCASSLGGGNNYEQYFGPGTRLTVT.

V usage is TRBV5-1 and J usage is TRBJ2-3; D uncertain. This CDR3 comprises 17 residues. The V gene's germline CDR1 is SGHRS and CDR2 YFSETQ. Trimming cost V 1 base and J 0 bases, with 15 bases left between them. The CDR3 spells CASSLSTVGKSTDTQYF. In nucleotides, the CDR3 is TGCGCCAGCAGCTTGTCAACAGTGGGCAAAAGCACAGATACGCAGTATTTT.

The chain uses TRBV4-1 and TRBJ1-2; maybe TRBD1 (6 bases). The CDR3 runs to 15 residues. V was shortened by 1 base and J by 5 bases, with 14 bases between the two germline ends. CDR1 is MGHRA and CDR2 is YSYEKL in the germline V gene. The CDR3 region has the DNA TGCGCCAGCAGCCAAGTCCAGGGGCTCCCTTATGGCTACACCTTC. Protein product: CASSQVQGLPYGYTF.

V is TRBV27 and J is TRBJ2-3; D is uncertain. V lost 0 bases and J lost 3, with 4 bases in between. The CDR3 runs 13 residues. Germline V gene lookup returns CDR1 MNHEY and CDR2 SMNVEV (reference sequence). CDR3 coding DNA: TGTGCCAGCAGTTTATCGGAGACAGATACGCAGTATTTT. Amino acids: CASSLSETDTQYF.

In this sample, this clone turned up many times. The chain uses TRBV7-8 and TRBJ2-7, with D unresolved. The length of the CDR3 is 14 residues. Germline V gene data show CDR1 as SGHVS and CDR2 as FQNEAQ. V was pared by 8 bases and J by 6 bases, with 20 bases between. DNA for the CDR3: TGTGCCAGCGCCTCCGGGTCGGTCCTCTCCGAGCAGTACTTC. Translated: CASASGSVLSEQYF. Looking up the rest from reference TRBV7-8 and TRBJ2-7 gives the full variable domain: GAGVSQSPRYKVAKRGQDVALRCDPISGHVSLFWYQQALGQGPEFLTYFQNEAQLDKSGLPSDRFFAERPEGSVSTLKIQRTQQEDSAVYLCASASGSVLSEQYFGPGTRLTVT.

The chain has TRBV6-5 and TRBJ2-5; 8 positions match TRBD2. CDR1 and CDR2 from the germline V gene are MNHEY and SVGAGI. Trimming at V came to 6 bases and at J to 5 bases, leaving 8 bases not matched to a gene. The CDR3 loop spans 14 amino acids. CDR3 DNA sequence: TGTGCCAGCAGAGCGGGAGAGGGGTATGAGACCCAGTACTTC. Its translation: CASRAGEGYETQYF.

The chain recombines TRBV4-2 with TRBJ2-2; D remains ambiguous. Germline V CDR1 and CDR2: LGHNA, YNFKEQ. This CDR3 has 15 amino acids. V was trimmed by 5 bases and J by 7 bases, leaving 17 bases between them. This chain's CDR3 is CASSVTSDTVGELFF. The CDR3 bases are TGTGCCAGCAGCGTAACCTCCGATACGGTCGGGGAGCTGTTTTTT.